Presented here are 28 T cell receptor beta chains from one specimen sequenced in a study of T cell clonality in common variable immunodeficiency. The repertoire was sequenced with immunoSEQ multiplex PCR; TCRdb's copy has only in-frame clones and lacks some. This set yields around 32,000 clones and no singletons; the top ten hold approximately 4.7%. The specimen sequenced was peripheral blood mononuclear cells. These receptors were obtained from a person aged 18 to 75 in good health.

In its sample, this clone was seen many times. Incomplete CDR3 DNA: TGTGCCAGCTTACACCCGGGACATCCCTACGAG. Its protein product is CASLHPGHPYE. The full CDR3 protein reads CASLHPGHPYEQYF. The V gene is TRBV18, the J gene TRBJ2-7; the D gene is possibly TRBD1 (6 bases). The sequenced fragment ends 3 residues before the CDR3 boundary, so the rest is inferred from the germline J gene. Trimming stripped 7 bases from V and 2 bases from J, with 15 bases between. The germline V gene encodes CDR1 KGHSH and CDR2 LQKENI. CDR3 length: 14 residues.

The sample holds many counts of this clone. The part of the CDR3 DNA that was read is TGTGCCAGCAGCTTAACGGGACAGGGTATCTACGAG. This codes for CASSLTGQGIYE. The full CDR3 sequence reads CASSLTGQGIYEQYF. The chain combines TRBV7-3 with TRBJ2-7, with TRBD1 matching 9 bases. The CDR3 end lies 3 residues beyond the end of the read and is filled in from the germline J gene. Germline trimming cut 0 bases from V and 3 bases from J; bases unmatched to any gene: 3. Germline V gives CDR1 SGHTA, CDR2 FQGTGA. The CDR3 is 15 amino acids.

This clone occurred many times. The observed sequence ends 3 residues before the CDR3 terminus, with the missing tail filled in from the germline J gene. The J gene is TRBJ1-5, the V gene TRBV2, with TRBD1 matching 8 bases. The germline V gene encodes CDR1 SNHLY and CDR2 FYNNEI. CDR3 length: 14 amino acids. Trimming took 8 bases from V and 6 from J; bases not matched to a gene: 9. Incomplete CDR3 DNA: TGTGCCAGCGGGGCATCAGGGGGCCCTCAGCCC. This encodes CASGASGGPQP. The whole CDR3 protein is CASGASGGPQPQHF.

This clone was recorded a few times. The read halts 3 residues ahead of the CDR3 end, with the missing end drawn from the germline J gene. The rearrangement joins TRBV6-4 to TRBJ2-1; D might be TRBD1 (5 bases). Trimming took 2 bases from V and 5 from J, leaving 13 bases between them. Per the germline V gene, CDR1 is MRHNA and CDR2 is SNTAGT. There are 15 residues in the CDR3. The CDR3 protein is CASSDMGQSHNEQFF. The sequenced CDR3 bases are TGTGCCAGCAGTGACATGGGGCAGTCCCACAATGAG.

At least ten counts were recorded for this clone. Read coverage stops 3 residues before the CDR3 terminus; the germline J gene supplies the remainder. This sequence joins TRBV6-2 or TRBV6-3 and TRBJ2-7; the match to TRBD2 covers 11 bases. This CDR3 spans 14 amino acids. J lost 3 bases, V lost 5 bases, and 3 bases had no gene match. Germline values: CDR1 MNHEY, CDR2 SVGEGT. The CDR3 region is CASSRLAGNYEQYF. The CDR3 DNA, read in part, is TGTGCCAGCAGTCGACTAGCGGGGAACTACGAG.

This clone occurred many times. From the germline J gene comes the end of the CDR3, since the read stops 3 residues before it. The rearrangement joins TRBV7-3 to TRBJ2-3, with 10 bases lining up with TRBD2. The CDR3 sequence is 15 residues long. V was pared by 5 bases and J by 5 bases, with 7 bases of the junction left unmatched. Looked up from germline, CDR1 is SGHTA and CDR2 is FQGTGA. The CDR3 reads CASSLGLAGVDTQYF. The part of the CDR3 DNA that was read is TGTGCCAGCAGCCTTGGGCTAGCGGGAGTAGATACG.

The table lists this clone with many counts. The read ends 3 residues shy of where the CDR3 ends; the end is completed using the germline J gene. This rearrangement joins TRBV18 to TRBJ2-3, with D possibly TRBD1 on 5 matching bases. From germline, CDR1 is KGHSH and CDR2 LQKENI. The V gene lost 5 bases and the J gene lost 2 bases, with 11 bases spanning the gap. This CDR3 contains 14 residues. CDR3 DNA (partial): TGTGCCAGCTCATCCCAGGGTTCCACAGATACG. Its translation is CASSSQGSTDT. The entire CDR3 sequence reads CASSSQGSTDTQYF. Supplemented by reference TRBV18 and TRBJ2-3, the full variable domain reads NAGVMQNPRHLVRRRGQEARLRCSPMKGHSHVYWYRQLPEEGLKFMVYLQKENIIDESGMPKERFSAEFPKEGPSILRIQQVVRGDSAAYFCASSSQGSTDTQYFGPGTRLTVL.

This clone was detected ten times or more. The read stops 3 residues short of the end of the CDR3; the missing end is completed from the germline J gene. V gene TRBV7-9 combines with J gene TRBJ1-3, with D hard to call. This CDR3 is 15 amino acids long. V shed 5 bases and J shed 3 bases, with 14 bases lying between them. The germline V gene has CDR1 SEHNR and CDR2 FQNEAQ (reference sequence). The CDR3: CASSPSGFGGNTIYF. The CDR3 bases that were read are TGTGCCAGCAGCCCTTCGGGTTTCGGTGGAAACACC.

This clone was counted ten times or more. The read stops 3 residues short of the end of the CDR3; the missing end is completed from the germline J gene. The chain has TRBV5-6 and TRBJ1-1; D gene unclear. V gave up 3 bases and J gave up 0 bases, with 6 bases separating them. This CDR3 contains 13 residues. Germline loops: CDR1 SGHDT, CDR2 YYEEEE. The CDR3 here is CASSYKMNTEAFF. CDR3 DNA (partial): TGTGCCAGCAGCTACAAGATGAACACTGAA.

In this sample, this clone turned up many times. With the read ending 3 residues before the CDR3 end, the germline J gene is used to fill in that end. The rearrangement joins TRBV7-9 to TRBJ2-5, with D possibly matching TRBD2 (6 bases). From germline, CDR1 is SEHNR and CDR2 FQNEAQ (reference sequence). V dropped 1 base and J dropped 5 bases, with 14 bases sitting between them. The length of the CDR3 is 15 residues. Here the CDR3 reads CASSLDGRTGETQYF. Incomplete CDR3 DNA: TGTGCCAGCAGCTTAGATGGGAGGACGGGGGAGACC.

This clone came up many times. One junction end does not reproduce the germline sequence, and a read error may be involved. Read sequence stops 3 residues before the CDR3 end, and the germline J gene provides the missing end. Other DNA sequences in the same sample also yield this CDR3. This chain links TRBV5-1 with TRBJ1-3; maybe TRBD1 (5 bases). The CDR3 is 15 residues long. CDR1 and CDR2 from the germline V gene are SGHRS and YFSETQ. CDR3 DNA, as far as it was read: TGCGCCAGCAGCCCGAAGACAGCCTCTGGAAACACA. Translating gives CASSPKTASGNT. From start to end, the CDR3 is CASSPKTASGNTIYF.

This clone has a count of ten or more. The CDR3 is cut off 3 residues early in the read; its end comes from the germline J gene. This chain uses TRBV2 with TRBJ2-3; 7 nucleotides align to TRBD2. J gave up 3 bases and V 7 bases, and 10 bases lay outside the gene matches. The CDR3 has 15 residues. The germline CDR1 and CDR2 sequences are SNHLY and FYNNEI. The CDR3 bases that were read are TGTGCCAGCACTCCCAGAGCGGGGAATACAGATACG. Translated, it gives CASTPRAGNTDT. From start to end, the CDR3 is CASTPRAGNTDTQYF.

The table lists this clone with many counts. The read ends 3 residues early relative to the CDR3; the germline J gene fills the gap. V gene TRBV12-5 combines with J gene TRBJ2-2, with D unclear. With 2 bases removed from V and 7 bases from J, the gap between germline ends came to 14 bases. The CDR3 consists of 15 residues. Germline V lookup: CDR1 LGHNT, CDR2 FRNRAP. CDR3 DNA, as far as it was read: TGTGCTAGTGGTTTGCAGACCGGGTTCAGCGGGGAG. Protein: CASGLQTGFSGE. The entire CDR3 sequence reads CASGLQTGFSGELFF.

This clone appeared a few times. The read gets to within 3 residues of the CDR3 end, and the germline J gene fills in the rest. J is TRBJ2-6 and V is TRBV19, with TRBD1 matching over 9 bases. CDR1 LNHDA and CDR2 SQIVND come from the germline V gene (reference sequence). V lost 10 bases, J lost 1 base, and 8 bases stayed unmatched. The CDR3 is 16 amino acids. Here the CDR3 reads CATRDRVKSGANVLTF. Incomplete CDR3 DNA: TGTGCCACCCGGGACAGGGTAAAATCTGGGGCCAACGTC.

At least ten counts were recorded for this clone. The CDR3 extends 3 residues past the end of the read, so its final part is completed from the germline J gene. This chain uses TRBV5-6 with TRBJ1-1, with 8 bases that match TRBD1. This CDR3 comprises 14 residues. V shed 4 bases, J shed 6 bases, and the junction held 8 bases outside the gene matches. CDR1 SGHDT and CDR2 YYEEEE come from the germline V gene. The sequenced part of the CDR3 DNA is TGTGCCAGCAGCCCCGGGACAGGAGGCGCTGAA. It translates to CASSPGTGGAE. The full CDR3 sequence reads CASSPGTGGAEAFF.

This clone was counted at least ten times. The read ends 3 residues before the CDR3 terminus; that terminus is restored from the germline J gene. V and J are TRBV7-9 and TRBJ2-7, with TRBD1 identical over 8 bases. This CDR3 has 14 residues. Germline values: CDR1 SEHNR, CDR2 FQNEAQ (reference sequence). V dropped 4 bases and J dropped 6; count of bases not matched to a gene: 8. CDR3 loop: CASSSQGAAVEQYF. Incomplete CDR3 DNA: TGTGCCAGCAGCTCGCAGGGGGCAGCGGTCGAG.

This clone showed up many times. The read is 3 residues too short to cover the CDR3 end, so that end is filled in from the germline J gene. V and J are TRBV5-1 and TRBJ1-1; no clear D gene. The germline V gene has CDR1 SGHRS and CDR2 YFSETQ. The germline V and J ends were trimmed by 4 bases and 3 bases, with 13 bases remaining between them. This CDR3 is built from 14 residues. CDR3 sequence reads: CASSPRSGDTEAFF. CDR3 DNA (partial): TGCGCCAGCAGCCCGCGGAGCGGGGACACTGAA. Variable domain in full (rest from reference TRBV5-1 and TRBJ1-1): KAGVTQTPRYLIKTRGQQVTLSCSPISGHRSVSWYQQTPGQGLQFLFEYFSETQRNKGNFPGRFSGRQFSNSRSEMNVSTLELGDSALYLCASSPRSGDTEAFFGQGTRLTVV.

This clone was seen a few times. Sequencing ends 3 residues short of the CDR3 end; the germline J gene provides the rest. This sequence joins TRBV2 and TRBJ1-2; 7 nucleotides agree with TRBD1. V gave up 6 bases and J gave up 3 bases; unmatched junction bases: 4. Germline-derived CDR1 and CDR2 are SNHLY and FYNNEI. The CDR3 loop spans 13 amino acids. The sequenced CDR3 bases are TGTGCCAGCAGGCCCGGGACAGACTATGGC. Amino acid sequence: CASRPGTDYG. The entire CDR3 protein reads CASRPGTDYGYTF.

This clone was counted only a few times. CDR3 protein: CASSPPGTGFYEQYF. Incomplete CDR3 DNA: TGTGCCAGCTCACCACCCGGGACTGGCTTCTACGAG. The chain couples TRBV18 to TRBJ2-7, with D perhaps TRBD2 (6 bases). The missing CDR3 end, 3 residues past where the read stops, is filled in from the germline J gene. The germline V gene encodes CDR1 KGHSH and CDR2 LQKENI. Trimming left V 0 bases short and J 3 bases short, with 12 bases between. The CDR3 sequence is 15 residues long.

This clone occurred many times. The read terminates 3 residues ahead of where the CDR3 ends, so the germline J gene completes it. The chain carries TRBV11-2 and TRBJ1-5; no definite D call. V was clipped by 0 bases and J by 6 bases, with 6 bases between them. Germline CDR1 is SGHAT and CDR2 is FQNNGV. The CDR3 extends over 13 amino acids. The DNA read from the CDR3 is TGTGCCAGCAGCTTAGATCGGGGTCAGCCC. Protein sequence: CASSLDRGQP. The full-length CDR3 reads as CASSLDRGQPQHF.

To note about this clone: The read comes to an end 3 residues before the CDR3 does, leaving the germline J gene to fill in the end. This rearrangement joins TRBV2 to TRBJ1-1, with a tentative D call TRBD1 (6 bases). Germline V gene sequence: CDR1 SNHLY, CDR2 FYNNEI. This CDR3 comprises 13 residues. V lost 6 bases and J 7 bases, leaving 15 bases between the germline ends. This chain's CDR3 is CASSPQGFNEAFF. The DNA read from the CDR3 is TGTGCCAGCAGCCCCCAGGGGTTCAATGAA.

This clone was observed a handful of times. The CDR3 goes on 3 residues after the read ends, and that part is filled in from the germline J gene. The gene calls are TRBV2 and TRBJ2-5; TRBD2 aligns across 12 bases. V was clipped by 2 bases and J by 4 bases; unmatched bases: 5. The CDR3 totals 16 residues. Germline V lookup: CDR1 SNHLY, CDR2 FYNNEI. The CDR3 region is CASSELAGGRPETQYF. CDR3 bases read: TGTGCCAGCAGTGAACTAGCGGGAGGGCGACCAGAGACC.

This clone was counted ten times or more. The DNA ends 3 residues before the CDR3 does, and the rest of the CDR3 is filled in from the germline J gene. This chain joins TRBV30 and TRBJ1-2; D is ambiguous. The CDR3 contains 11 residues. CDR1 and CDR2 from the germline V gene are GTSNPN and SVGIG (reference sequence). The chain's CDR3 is CAWSPGGGYTF. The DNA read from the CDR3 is TGTGCCTGGAGTCCCGGAGGGGGC.

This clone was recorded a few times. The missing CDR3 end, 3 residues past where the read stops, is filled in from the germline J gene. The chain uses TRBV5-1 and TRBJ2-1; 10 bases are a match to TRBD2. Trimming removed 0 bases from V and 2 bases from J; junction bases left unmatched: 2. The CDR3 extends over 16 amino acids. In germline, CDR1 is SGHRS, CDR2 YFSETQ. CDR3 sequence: CASSLGGTSAYNEQFF. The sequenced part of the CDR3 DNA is TGCGCCAGCAGCTTGGGTGGGACTAGCGCCTACAATGAG.

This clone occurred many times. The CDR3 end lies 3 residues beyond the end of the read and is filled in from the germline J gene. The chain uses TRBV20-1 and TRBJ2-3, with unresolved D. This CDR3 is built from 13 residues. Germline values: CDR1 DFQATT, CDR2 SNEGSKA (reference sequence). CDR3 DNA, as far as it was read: TGCAGCCCAATCCTCAGTCGCACAGATACG. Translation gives CSPILSRTDT. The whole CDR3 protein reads CSPILSRTDTQYF.

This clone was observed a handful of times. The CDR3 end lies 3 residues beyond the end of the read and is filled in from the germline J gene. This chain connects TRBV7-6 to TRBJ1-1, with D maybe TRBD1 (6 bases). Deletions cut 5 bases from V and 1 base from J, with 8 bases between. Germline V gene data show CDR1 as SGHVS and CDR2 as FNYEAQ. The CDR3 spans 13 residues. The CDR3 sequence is CASSPTGNTEAFF. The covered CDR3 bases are TGTGCCAGCAGCCCGACAGGGAACACTGAA.

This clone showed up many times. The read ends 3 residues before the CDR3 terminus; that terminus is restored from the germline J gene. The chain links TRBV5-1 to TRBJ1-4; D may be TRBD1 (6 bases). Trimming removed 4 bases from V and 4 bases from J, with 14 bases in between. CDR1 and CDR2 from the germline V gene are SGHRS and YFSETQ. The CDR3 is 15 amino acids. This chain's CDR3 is CASSPEGQINEKLFF. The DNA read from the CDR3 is TGCGCCAGCAGCCCGGAGGGACAAATTAATGAAAAA.

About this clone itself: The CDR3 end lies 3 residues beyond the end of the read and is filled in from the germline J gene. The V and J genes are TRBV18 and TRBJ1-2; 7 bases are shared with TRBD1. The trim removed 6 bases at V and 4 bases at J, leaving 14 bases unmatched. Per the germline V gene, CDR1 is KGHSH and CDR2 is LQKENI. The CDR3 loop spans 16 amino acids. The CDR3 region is CASSSTPGQTVYGYTF. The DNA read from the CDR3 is TGTGCCAGCTCCTCAACACCGGGACAGACTGTCTATGGC.